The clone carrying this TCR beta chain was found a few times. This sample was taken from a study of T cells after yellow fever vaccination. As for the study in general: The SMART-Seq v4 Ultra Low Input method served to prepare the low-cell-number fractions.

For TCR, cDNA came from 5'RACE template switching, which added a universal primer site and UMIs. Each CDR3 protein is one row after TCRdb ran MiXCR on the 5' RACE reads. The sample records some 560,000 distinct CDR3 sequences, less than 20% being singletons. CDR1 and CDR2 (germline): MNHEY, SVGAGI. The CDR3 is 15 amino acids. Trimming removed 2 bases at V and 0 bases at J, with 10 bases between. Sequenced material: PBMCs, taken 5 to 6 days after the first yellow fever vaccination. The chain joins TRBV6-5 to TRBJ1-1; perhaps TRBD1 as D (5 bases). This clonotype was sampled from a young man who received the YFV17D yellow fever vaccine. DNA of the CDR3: TGTGCCAGCAGTTACGGGATCAGGGTGAACACTGAAGCTTTCTTT. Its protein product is CASSYGIRVNTEAFF.